This is a list of T cell receptor beta chains from one sample in a study of T cells in localized non-small cell lung cancer. Only in-frame clones appear in the TCRdb table, and some are missing; sequencing was by immunoSEQ multiplex PCR. Among 8,500 or so clones, around 87% were seen once, and the ten largest hold less than 35%. This specimen consisted of peripheral blood, obtained before any cancer treatment. The source of these receptors is a male donor at least 60 years old with stage III lung adenocarcinoma. CDR3s include the opening cysteine and the closing phenylalanine or tryptophan. Fields, in order: D gene, clone size, J gene, V gene, CDR3 DNA, CDR3 protein. A D gene is named only where the DNA matches it firmly. A clone size is listed for some rows: how often the clone was seen (once, few, many), or a class if it is expanded.

d_gene: .
abundance: .
j_gene: TRBJ1-5
v_gene: TRBV29-1
CDR3nt: TGCAGCGTTGAGGGGGGGGTTGGACAGCCCCAGCATTTT
CDR3aa: CSVEGGVGQPQHF

d_gene: TRBD2
abundance: .
j_gene: TRBJ2-3
v_gene: TRBV28
CDR3nt: TGTGCCAGCAGTTTAAGTCTAGCGGGAGTAAAAGATACGCAGTATTTT
CDR3aa: CASSLSLAGVKDTQYF

d_gene: .
abundance: .
j_gene: TRBJ2-2
v_gene: TRBV5-1
CDR3nt: TGCGCCAGCACCTTCGGGACCGATGACACCGGGGAGCTGTTTTTT
CDR3aa: CASTFGTDDTGELFF

d_gene: .
abundance: .
j_gene: TRBJ1-1
v_gene: TRBV11-3
CDR3nt: TGTGCCAGCAGCCCAGGGCACACGAACACTGAAGCTTTCTTT
CDR3aa: CASSPGHTNTEAFF

d_gene: .
abundance: .
j_gene: TRBJ2-1
v_gene: TRBV15
CDR3nt: TGTGCCACCAGCAGAGGGAGCGGCGGGGCCTACAATGAGCAGTTCTTC
CDR3aa: CATSRGSGGAYNEQFF

d_gene: .
abundance: .
j_gene: TRBJ2-2
v_gene: TRBV5-1
CDR3nt: TGCGCCAGCAGCTTCGCAGGAAACACCGGGGAGCTGTTTTTT
CDR3aa: CASSFAGNTGELFF

d_gene: .
abundance: few
j_gene: TRBJ2-7
v_gene: TRBV15
CDR3nt: TGTGCCACCAGCAGAGAAAAGGTCGGCGAGCAGTACTTC
CDR3aa: CATSREKVGEQYF

d_gene: .
abundance: .
j_gene: TRBJ2-2
v_gene: TRBV7-2
CDR3nt: TGTGCCAGCAGCTTCACCGGGGAGCTGTTTTTT
CDR3aa: CASSFTGELFF

d_gene: .
abundance: .
j_gene: TRBJ1-2
v_gene: TRBV5-8
CDR3nt: TGTGCCAGCAGCGGAATCAGGCGGTCGAGCTACACCTTC
CDR3aa: CASSGIRRSSYTF

d_gene: TRBD2
abundance: .
j_gene: TRBJ2-5
v_gene: TRBV11-2
CDR3nt: TGTGCCAGCAGCTTAGCAGGCGGGGGGGCCACAGAGACCCAGTACTTC
CDR3aa: CASSLAGGGATETQYF

d_gene: .
abundance: few
j_gene: TRBJ1-3
v_gene: TRBV18
CDR3nt: TGTGCCAGCTCAGCAAATCATCGAAACACCATATATTTT
CDR3aa: CASSANHRNTIYF

d_gene: .
abundance: .
j_gene: TRBJ2-7
v_gene: TRBV7-2
CDR3nt: TGTGCCAGCAGCCTACAAGACGCGACAGAATACGAGCAGTACTTC
CDR3aa: CASSLQDATEYEQYF

d_gene: .
abundance: .
j_gene: TRBJ2-1
v_gene: TRBV7-2
CDR3nt: TGTGCCAGCAGCTCCCCTGGGGGGCCCGACCCTCCAAATGAGCAGTTCTTC
CDR3aa: CASSSPGGPDPPNEQFF

d_gene: TRBD2
abundance: .
j_gene: TRBJ2-7
v_gene: TRBV7-8
CDR3nt: TGTGCCAGCAGCTCGCTAGCGGGAGGGTCCTACGAGCAGTACTTC
CDR3aa: CASSSLAGGSYEQYF